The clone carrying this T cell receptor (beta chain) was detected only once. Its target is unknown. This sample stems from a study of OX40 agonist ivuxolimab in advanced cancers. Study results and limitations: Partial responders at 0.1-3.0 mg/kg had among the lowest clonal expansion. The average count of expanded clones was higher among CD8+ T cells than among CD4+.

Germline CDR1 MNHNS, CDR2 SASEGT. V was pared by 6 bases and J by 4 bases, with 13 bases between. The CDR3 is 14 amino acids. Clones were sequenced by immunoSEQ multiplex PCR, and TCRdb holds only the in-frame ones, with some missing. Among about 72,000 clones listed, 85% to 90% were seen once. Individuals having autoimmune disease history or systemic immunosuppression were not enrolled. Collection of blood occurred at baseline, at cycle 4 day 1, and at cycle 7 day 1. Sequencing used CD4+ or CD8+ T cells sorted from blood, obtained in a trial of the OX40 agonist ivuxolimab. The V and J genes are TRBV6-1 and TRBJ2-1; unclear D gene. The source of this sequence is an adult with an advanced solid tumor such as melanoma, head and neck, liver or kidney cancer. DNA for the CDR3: TGTGCCAGCAGGGAGACTTTGGGGTACAATGAGCAGTTCTTC. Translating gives CASRETLGYNEQFF.